This TCR beta chain was identified in a study of PD-1 blockade in classical Hodgkin lymphoma (dated by TCRdb to 2019 to 2021). Regarding the research as a whole: A peripheral blood immune signature of response to PD-1 blockade in classical Hodgkin lymphoma was defined using TCR beta sequencing and CyTOF.

Study-wide conclusions, independent of this receptor: The study was limited to a single clinical trial cohort, and causes of repertoire differences, possibly disease activity or prior therapy, remained undefined. Newly diagnosed patients were reported to have lower baseline TCR diversity than healthy donors, and relapsed/refractory patients were reported to have lower baseline TCR diversity still.

This sample's time point label indicates: newly diagnosed, previously untreated cHL patient sample. A Miltenyi CD8+ T cell isolation kit was used for magnetic negative selection to purify CD8+ T cells from thawed PBMCs. As a comparison group for the relapsed/refractory trial patients, PBMCs from patients with newly diagnosed, previously untreated classical Hodgkin lymphoma were sequenced. Peripheral blood was collected in 8 mL Vacutainer Cell Preparation Tubes, from which PBMCs were isolated by centrifugation and then cryopreserved. Purified CD4+ and CD8+ fractions were prepared only for cases where an additional PBMC sample was available. Magnetically labelled cells were removed on LS columns in a quadroMACS separator, and the flow-through was collected as the purified fraction. Genomic DNA was isolated using the Qiagen DNeasy kit from unsorted PBMCs as well as from negatively selected CD4+ and CD8+ fractions. TCR beta CDR3 regions were amplified by immunoSEQ multiplex PCR using primers annealing to V and J segments. A synthetic immune receptor repertoire was used to minimize amplification bias, and remaining bias was computationally removed after sequencing. From the authors' description of their analysis: Custom Python scripts were used to quantify repertoire diversity as the Shannon entropy index. Unsorted, CD4+ and CD8+ repertoires were analyzed separately, except in combined analyses where CD4+ and CD8+ sequences were merged in silico. TCRdb provides this immuneACCESS table in a form limited to in-frame rearrangements. Some clones are lacking; in checked studies, under half of them reflect an unresolved V gene, and why the rest are absent is not known. Clone size and the V and J calls come from that table; the DNA yielded D and trimming. The sample records about 21,000 clones, about 83% of which are singletons. The ten largest clonotypes hold roughly 7.4% of the sample.

Concerning this clone: Its antigen remains unidentified. One base away there is no much larger clone; base qualities are not given.

CDR1 and CDR2 (SGHRS, YFSETQ) derive from the germline V gene. The CDR3 numbers 13 residues from cysteine through phenylalanine. The read is trimmed to its CDR3 DNA, 39 bases read in frame from base 1. A distance of 7 bases separates the germline ends of V and J, which lose 0 bases and 4 bases respectively. Sequencing used CD8+ T cells from blood. Recombination joined TRBV5-1 with TRBJ1-1, with the D gene not confidently named. The receptor was isolated from a human donor with classical Hodgkin lymphoma. The CDR3 sequence is CASSLGSRTEAFF. The nucleotides are TGCGCCAGCAGCTTGGGCTCCCGCACTGAAGCTTTCTTT.